The 28 T cell receptor beta chains below come from one sample, sequenced in a study of blood T cell repertoires in COVID-19. The assay was immunoSEQ multiplex PCR, and TCRdb's table has in-frame clones only and misses some. Altogether some 160,000 clones are present, just under 85% being singletons, with the ten largest covering 2.5% to 3%. Material: peripheral blood. These receptors were collected from a woman aged 80 or older with COVID-19, enrolled during active disease.

V and J are TRBV10-3 and TRBJ2-6; 8 nucleotides agree with TRBD1. The CDR3 totals 18 residues. The V and J ends lost 9 bases and 1 base, in that order; junction bases with no gene match: 14. Germline CDR1 is ENHRY and CDR2 is SYGVKD. As DNA, the CDR3 is TGTGCCATAAAGGCTGTACAGGGGGTGAGGTCTGGGGCCAACGTCCTGACTTTC. Amino acids: CAIKAVQGVRSGANVLTF.

This clone has more than one count but fewer than ten. This chain uses TRBV15 with TRBJ2-2, with 7 nucleotides matching TRBD2. Germline V CDR1 and CDR2: LNHNV, YYDKDF (reference sequence). The CDR3 loop spans 16 amino acids. J lost 6 bases, V lost 0 bases, and 7 bases had no gene match. This chain's CDR3 is CATSRDIGRGAGELFF. CDR3 sequence (DNA): TGTGCCACCAGCAGAGATATAGGGAGGGGCGCCGGGGAGCTGTTTTTT.

As for this clone: Mismatch with germline at one junction end may stem from a read error. V gene TRBV6-1 combines with J gene TRBJ2-3, with 7 bases fitting TRBD2. The CDR3 is 14 residues long. CDR1 is MNHNS, CDR2 SASEGT, per germline. This CDR3 is CASREAGRTDTQYF. For the CDR3, the DNA is TGTGCCAGCAGAGAAGCGGGGCGCACAGATACGCAGTATTTT.

This chain connects TRBV9 to TRBJ1-1; 9 bases match TRBD1. Unmatched junction bases numbered 3, after V lost 4 bases and J lost 2 bases. Germline assignment: CDR1 SGDLS and CDR2 YYNGEE. This CDR3 spans 14 amino acids. The CDR3 DNA sequence: TGTGCCAGCAGCATACAGGGGGCAAACACTGAAGCTTTCTTT. Translating it yields CASSIQGANTEAFF. Full variable domain (missing parts from reference TRBV9 and TRBJ1-1): DSGVTQTPKHLITATGQRVTLRCSPRSGDLSVYWYQQSLDQGLQFLIQYYNGEERAKGNILERFSAQQFPDLHSELNLSSLELGDSALYFCASSIQGANTEAFFGQGTRLTVV.

The chain has TRBV11-3 and TRBJ1-1; D possibly corresponds to TRBD1 (6 bases). This CDR3 has 13 residues. CDR1 SGHNT and CDR2 YENEEA come from the germline V gene. Trimming shortened V by 5 bases and J by 2 bases, and 9 bases separated the two germline ends. CDR3: CASSQDSNTEAFF. The CDR3 nucleotides read TGTGCCAGCAGCCAGGACAGTAACACTGAAGCTTTCTTT.

This clone was recorded once. This chain joins TRBV30 and TRBJ2-5; 12 bases agree with TRBD2. J was trimmed by 4 bases and V by 0 bases; bases with no gene match: 9. CDR3 length: 17 amino acids. Germline V gives CDR1 GTSNPN, CDR2 SVGIG (reference sequence). CDR3 loop: CAWSVPSGGAGAETQYF. The CDR3 DNA follows: TGTGCCTGGAGTGTACCTAGCGGGGGGGCCGGGGCAGAGACCCAGTACTTC.

J is TRBJ2-5 and V is TRBV27, with 15 bases that match TRBD2. Germline V gives CDR1 MNHEY, CDR2 SMNVEV (reference sequence). The V gene end was trimmed by 5 bases and the J gene end by 5 bases; junction bases not matched to a gene: 12. CDR3 size: 18 residues. This CDR3 reads CASSTRTSGRADGETQYF. CDR3 nucleotide sequence: TGTGCCAGCAGTACCAGGACTAGCGGGAGGGCCGATGGGGAGACCCAGTACTTC.

This clone occurred once. CDR3: CASSFYDEQFF. CDR3 nucleotide sequence: TGTGCCAGCAGTTTTTATGATGAGCAGTTCTTC. The V gene is TRBV12-3 or TRBV12-4, the J gene TRBJ2-1; D is unclear. V was trimmed by 3 bases and J by 8 bases, leaving 5 bases between them. The CDR3 is 11 residues long.

This chain connects TRBV6-1 to TRBJ2-7, with 7 bases identical to TRBD2. V lost 5 bases, J lost 2 bases, and 3 bases stayed unmatched. This CDR3 has 13 amino acids. Looked up from germline, CDR1 is MNHNS and CDR2 is SASEGT. The CDR3, as DNA: TGTGCCAGCAGTCTAGCGGTGACCTACGAGCAGTACTTC. This sequence encodes CASSLAVTYEQYF.

The V gene is TRBV2, the J gene TRBJ2-3, with 9 bases matching TRBD1. V lost 6 bases, J lost 6 bases, and 7 bases stayed unmatched. The V gene's germline CDR1 is SNHLY and CDR2 FYNNEI. This CDR3 comprises 14 residues. The CDR3 reads CASRPGQGRDTQYF. DNA for the CDR3: TGTGCCAGCAGGCCGGGACAGGGAAGGGATACGCAGTATTTT.

V usage is TRBV19 and J usage is TRBJ2-5; 9 nucleotides align to TRBD2. The CDR3 length is 14 residues. Trimming cost V 5 bases and J 1 base; bases outside gene matches: 2. CDR1 is LNHDA, CDR2 SQIVND, per germline (reference sequence). CDR3 nucleotides: TGTGCCAGTAGTCATAGCGGGGGCCAAGAGACCCAGTACTTC. Its translation: CASSHSGGQETQYF.

This sequence joins TRBV19 and TRBJ2-2, with 10 bases aligning to TRBD2. Germline-derived CDR1 and CDR2 are LNHDA and SQIVND (reference sequence). Trimming took 1 base from V and 8 from J; bases not matched to a gene: 7. The CDR3 spans 16 residues. CDR3 coding DNA: TGTGCCAGTAGTATAGTGGCTAGCGGGAGAAGGGGGGAGCTGTTTTTT. This translates into CASSIVASGRRGELFF.

In this sample, this clone turned up once. This chain connects TRBV14 to TRBJ2-5, with 7 bases matching TRBD1. This CDR3 is 13 amino acids long. Unmatched junction bases numbered 5, after V lost 5 bases and J lost 5 bases. Germline V lookup: CDR1 SGHDN, CDR2 FVKESK. The CDR3 loop is CASSVQGTETQYF. The CDR3 DNA reads as TGTGCCAGCAGCGTACAGGGGACGGAGACCCAGTACTTC.

This sequence joins TRBV6-4 and TRBJ2-2; 10 bases are a match to TRBD1. Germline loops: CDR1 MRHNA, CDR2 SNTAGT. The CDR3 covers 16 residues. V shed 2 bases, J shed 6 bases, and the junction held 6 bases outside the gene matches. DNA for the CDR3: TGTGCCAGCAGTGACCCAGACAGGGGGCGGGCCGGGGAGCTGTTTTTT. It yields the protein CASSDPDRGRAGELFF.

This chain uses TRBV28 with TRBJ1-2; TRBD1 is a possible D gene (6 bases). Germline CDR1 reads MDHEN; CDR2 reads SYDVKM. V lost 5 bases and J lost 4, with 26 bases in between. CDR3 size: 18 residues. In DNA, the CDR3 is TGTGCCAGCAGTAAACAGGGTTTCGTAGCCCGCTACGTCTATGGCTACACCTTC. Translating it yields CASSKQGFVARYVYGYTF.

V and J are TRBV29-1 and TRBJ2-3, with D perhaps matching TRBD1 (5 bases). Trimming cost V 5 bases and J 4 bases, with 16 bases left between them. This CDR3 comprises 14 residues. Germline values: CDR1 SQVTM, CDR2 ANQGSEA. CDR3 coding DNA: TGCAGCGTTTCTGAAGGGGCTGGATCAGATACGCAGTATTTT. Amino acid sequence: CSVSEGAGSDTQYF.

The V call is TRBV10-2, the J call TRBJ2-4; tentative D call: TRBD2 (7 bases). The germline V gene has CDR1 WSHSY and CDR2 SAAADI. The CDR3 length is 16 residues. V shed 9 bases and J shed 3 bases, with 21 bases lying between them. The chain's CDR3 is CASTGKGGAGKNIQYF. CDR3 in DNA: TGCGCCAGTACCGGGAAAGGGGGGGCGGGCAAAAACATTCAGTACTTC.

This chain links TRBV9 with TRBJ1-5; unclear D gene. Trimming stripped 0 bases from V and 0 bases from J, with 4 bases between. Germline CDR1 is SGDLS and CDR2 is YYNGEE. CDR3 length: 14 residues. The CDR3 loop is CASSVGDSNQPQHF. DNA of the CDR3: TGTGCCAGCAGCGTAGGAGATAGCAATCAGCCCCAGCATTTT.

A remark on this clone: This sample also contains other DNA sequences that code for the same CDR3. The chain recombines TRBV7-9 with TRBJ1-1; D perhaps matches TRBD1 (5 bases). This CDR3 region has 14 residues. Germline V gives CDR1 SEHNR, CDR2 FQNEAQ (reference sequence). V gave up 1 base and J gave up 1 base, with 7 bases separating them. The CDR3 nucleotides read TGTGCCAGCAGCTTAGGCCAGGGGAACACTGAAGCTTTCTTT. Translation gives CASSLGQGNTEAFF. Supplemented by reference TRBV7-9 and TRBJ1-1, the full variable domain reads DTGVSQNPRHKITKRGQNVTFRCDPISEHNRLYWYRQTLGQGPEFLTYFQNEAQLEKSRLLSDRFSAERPKGSFSTLEIQRTEQGDSAMYLCASSLGQGNTEAFFGQGTRLTVV.

The V call is TRBV6-5, the J call TRBJ1-1, with no clear D. This CDR3 is 14 amino acids long. CDR1 and CDR2 from the germline V gene are MNHEY and SVGAGI. Trimming cost V 7 bases and J 6 bases, with 18 bases left between them. This CDR3 reads CASTPWRLKPEAFF. CDR3 DNA sequence: TGTGCCAGCACCCCCTGGAGGTTAAAGCCTGAAGCTTTCTTT.

V is TRBV2 and J is TRBJ2-2, with D hard to call. From germline, CDR1 is SNHLY and CDR2 FYNNEI. V was shortened by 8 bases and J by 2 bases, with 12 bases between the two germline ends. The CDR3 runs 14 residues. This CDR3 is CASVISLNTGELFF. For the CDR3, the DNA is TGTGCCAGCGTGATTAGCCTCAACACCGGGGAGCTGTTTTTT.

This chain links TRBV7-2 with TRBJ2-5, with 8 bases lining up with TRBD1. Germline V gene data show CDR1 as SGHTA and CDR2 as FQGNSA. CDR3 size: 17 residues. V gave up 1 base and J gave up 3 bases; unmatched junction bases: 10. CDR3 DNA: TGTGCCAGCAGCTTAGTAGGGACAGGCTCTATTAAAGAGACCCAGTACTTC. As protein: CASSLVGTGSIKETQYF.

The rearrangement uses TRBV5-1 and TRBJ2-1; 9 bases fit TRBD2. Trimming took 0 bases from V and 6 from J; bases not matched to a gene: 4. This CDR3 is 15 amino acids long. Germline CDR1 and CDR2: SGHRS and YFSETQ. This chain's CDR3 is CASSLASGTPNEQFF. CDR3 sequence (DNA): TGCGCCAGCAGCTTGGCTAGCGGGACCCCCAATGAGCAGTTCTTC.

The rearrangement joins TRBV19 to TRBJ2-4; 8 nucleotides align to TRBD1. The CDR3 has 17 amino acids. The J segment lost 2 bases and the V segment lost 2 bases, leaving 8 bases of the junction unmatched. The germline gives CDR1 LNHDA, CDR2 SQIVND (reference sequence). The CDR3 here is CASSIMAGGRTKNIQYF. In nucleotides, the CDR3 is TGTGCCAGTAGTATAATGGCAGGGGGCCGAACCAAAAACATTCAGTACTTC.

The chain joins TRBV11-2 to TRBJ2-1; 13 nucleotides align to TRBD2. V shed 3 bases and J 1 base; nucleotides not matched to a gene: 6. This CDR3 has 18 residues. Germline CDR1 is SGHAT and CDR2 is FQNNGV. The CDR3, as DNA: TGTGCCAGCAGCTTTATCACTAGCGGGGGGGCTTCCTACAATGAGCAGTTCTTC. It translates to CASSFITSGGASYNEQFF.

V usage is TRBV5-1 and J usage is TRBJ2-3; possibly TRBD1 for D (6 bases). The CDR3 contains 14 residues. Germline V gives CDR1 SGHRS, CDR2 YFSETQ. Between the trimmed V and J ends, which lost 1 base and 4 bases, there was a span of 10 bases. The CDR3 coding sequence is TGCGCCAGCAGCTTGACAGGGTTTCCAGATACGCAGTATTTT. Amino acids: CASSLTGFPDTQYF.

The V gene is TRBV5-1, the J gene TRBJ2-2; TRBD1 matches 12 bases. The CDR3 totals 16 residues. Germline CDR1 and CDR2: SGHRS and YFSETQ. J lost 7 bases, V lost 0 bases, and 4 bases had no gene match. The CDR3 protein is CASSLAGTGGGGELFF. CDR3 DNA sequence: TGCGCCAGCAGCTTGGCTGGGACAGGGGGCGGCGGGGAGCTGTTTTTT.

The V gene is TRBV30, the J gene TRBJ1-6; D gene unclear. Trimming removed 1 base at V and 0 bases at J, with 4 bases between. There are 14 residues in the CDR3. Per germline, CDR1 GTSNPN and CDR2 SVGIG (reference sequence). The CDR3 DNA follows: TGTGCCTGGAGTGACAGCTCCTATAATTCACCCCTCCACTTT. Translating gives CAWSDSSYNSPLHF.